The TCR beta chain described here comes from a study of cytomegalovirus exposure and HLA in healthy donors. Whole-study results and caveats: Trimming of TCR beta V- and J-genes showed a link, identified in a later analysis, to a missense DCLRE1C variant.

A remark on this clone: Its matching antigen is unknown.

Trimming took off 3 bases at V and 0 bases at J, with 9 bases between the two ends. The germline gives CDR1 SGHRS, CDR2 YFSETQ. This CDR3 is 14 amino acids long. Both 60 Vbeta primers and 13 Jbeta primers went into the PCR. Assay used: immunoSEQ multiplex PCR; TCRdb lists only in-frame clones, some missing. This sample's table has about 140,000 clones. The sample taken for sequencing was PBMCs. This clonotype was obtained from a man aged 40-50 years in good health and CMV-seronegative. The genes are TRBV5-1 and TRBJ1-1, with unresolved D. In DNA form, the CDR3 reads TGCGCCAGCAGCTCTGGGCCCCTGAACACTGAAGCTTTCTTT. Protein product: CASSSGPLNTEAFF.